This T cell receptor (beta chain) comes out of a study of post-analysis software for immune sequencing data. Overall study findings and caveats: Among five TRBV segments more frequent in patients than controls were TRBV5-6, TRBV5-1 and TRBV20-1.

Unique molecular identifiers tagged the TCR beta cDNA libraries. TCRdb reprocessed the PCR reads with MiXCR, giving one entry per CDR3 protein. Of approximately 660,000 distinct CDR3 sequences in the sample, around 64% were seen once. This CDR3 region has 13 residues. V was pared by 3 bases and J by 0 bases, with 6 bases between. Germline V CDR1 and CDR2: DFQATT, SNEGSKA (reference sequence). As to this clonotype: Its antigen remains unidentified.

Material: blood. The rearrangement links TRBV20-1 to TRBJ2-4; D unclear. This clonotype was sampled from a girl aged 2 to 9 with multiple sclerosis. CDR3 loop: CSARRIAKNIQYF. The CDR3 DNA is TGCAGTGCTAGGCGCATAGCCAAAAACATTCAGTACTTC.